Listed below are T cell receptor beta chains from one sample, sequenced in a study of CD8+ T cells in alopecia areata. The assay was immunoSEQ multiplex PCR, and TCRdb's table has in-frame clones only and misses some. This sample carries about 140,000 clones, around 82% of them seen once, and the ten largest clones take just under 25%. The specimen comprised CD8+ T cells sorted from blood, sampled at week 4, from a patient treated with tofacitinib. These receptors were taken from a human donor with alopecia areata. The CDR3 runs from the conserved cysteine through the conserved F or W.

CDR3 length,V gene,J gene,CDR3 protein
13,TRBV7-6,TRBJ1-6,CASSLEGFSPLHF
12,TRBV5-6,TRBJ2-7,CASSLTSGEQYF
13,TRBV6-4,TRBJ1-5,CASSTGGNQPQHF
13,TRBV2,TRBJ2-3,CAEQGDHTDTQYF
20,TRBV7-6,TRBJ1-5,CASSPTTGTGGGNGNQPQHF
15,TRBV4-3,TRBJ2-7,CASSQGAGQGDEQYF
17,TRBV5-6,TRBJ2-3,CASSTGLAGPPTDTQYF
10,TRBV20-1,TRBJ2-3,CAGSTDTQYF
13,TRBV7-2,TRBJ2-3,CASSLVEVDTQYF
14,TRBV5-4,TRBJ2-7,CASSPGQGIYEQYF
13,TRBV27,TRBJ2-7,CASSLSPRYEQYF
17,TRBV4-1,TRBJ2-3,CASSFSDRGSSTDTQYF
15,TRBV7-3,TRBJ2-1,CASSLADRGVDEQFF
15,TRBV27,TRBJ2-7,CASSLAGGLSYEQYF
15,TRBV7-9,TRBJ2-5,CASSLPRGFQETQYF
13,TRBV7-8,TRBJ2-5,CASSLEQIETQYF
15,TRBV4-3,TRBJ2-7,CASSQDMGTAYEQYF
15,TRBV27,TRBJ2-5,CASSSAPGPSETQYF
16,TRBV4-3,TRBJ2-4,CASSQDPRLAKNIQYF
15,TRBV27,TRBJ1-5,CASSSSLGVGQPQHF
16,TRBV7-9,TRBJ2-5,CASSPTRGGPQETQYF
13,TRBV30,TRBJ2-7,CAGDTKGWDEQYF
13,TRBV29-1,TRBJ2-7,CSVEGLAGDEQYF
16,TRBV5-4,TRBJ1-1,CASSLGRGVRDTEAFF
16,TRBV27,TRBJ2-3,CASSLRDPEYTDTQYF
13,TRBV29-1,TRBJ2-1,CSVDKVGLNEQFF
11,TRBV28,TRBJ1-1,CASSVRTEAFF
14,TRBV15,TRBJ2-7,CATSSRDGNYEQYF